These 2 T cell receptor beta chains were sequenced from one sample in a study of PD-1 blockade in classical Hodgkin lymphoma. TCRdb's table, derived via immunoSEQ multiplex PCR, lists solely in-frame clones and lacks some. The repertoire holds over 20,000 clones, approximately 74% seen once, with 17% in the top ten. With no exception, relapse followed autologous stem cell transplantation in all patients, and brentuximab vedotin exposure varied. This specimen was peripheral blood mononuclear cells (PBMCs), taken at baseline. The receptors stem from a human donor with classical Hodgkin lymphoma.

This clone was found a few times. The J gene is TRBJ2-1, the V gene TRBV29-1; D is uncertain. The ends were cut back, 4 bases at V and 4 bases at J, with 5 bases in the middle. This CDR3 is built from 11 residues. Germline V gene lookup returns CDR1 SQVTM and CDR2 ANQGSEA. CDR3 sequence (DNA): TGCAGCGTTGCCGGGTACAATGAGCAGTTCTTC. It specifies CSVAGYNEQFF.

J is TRBJ2-4 and V is TRBV10-3; D is uncertain. Trimming shortened V by 3 bases and J by 6 bases, and 3 bases separated the two germline ends. This CDR3 comprises 11 residues. The germline V gene encodes CDR1 ENHRY and CDR2 SYGVKD. The CDR3 sequence: CAISEGNIQYF. The CDR3 coding sequence is TGTGCCATCAGTGAAGGAAACATTCAGTACTTC.